This T cell receptor beta chain was identified in a study of blood T cell repertoires in COVID-19. On the study more broadly: T cells, B-cell-depleted T cells, or PBMCs provided the cDNA or gDNA that served as material.

This table comes from immunoSEQ multiplex PCR, and its TCRdb copy is limited to in-frame clones, with some not included. The table shows more than 65,000 clones, with 90% to 95% occurring only once. This CDR3 contains 13 residues. J was trimmed by 6 bases and V by 3 bases; bases with no gene match: 2. The germline V gene has CDR1 SGHRS and CDR2 YFSETQ. The V and J genes are TRBV5-1 and TRBJ2-7, with 11 bases lining up with TRBD2. Sequencing input: peripheral blood. This sequence originates from a human donor in a cohort sampled during active COVID-19. The CDR3 sequence: CASSYLAGGEQYF. The CDR3 DNA is TGCGCCAGCAGCTACCTAGCGGGGGGCGAGCAGTACTTC.